The 17 T cell receptor beta chains reported below all come from one sample, sequenced in a study of PD-L1 blockade in urothelial cancer. This table comes from immunoSEQ multiplex PCR, and its TCRdb copy is limited to in-frame clones, with some not included. Of approximately 50,000 clones listed, about 88% are singletons. The sample's time point: pretreatment peripheral blood. The sample here was PBMCs, taken around atezolizumab (anti-PD-L1) treatment. The receptors originated from a man between 70 and 80 years old with urothelial cancer.

The chain couples TRBV6-5 to TRBJ2-7; 8 bases are a match to TRBD1. After removal of 3 bases from V and 4 bases from J, the junction contained 5 bases not matched to a gene. This CDR3 contains 14 residues. Germline V lookup: CDR1 MNHEY, CDR2 SVGAGI. The CDR3 here is CASSYDRGNYEQYF. The DNA for the CDR3 is TGTGCCAGCAGTTATGACAGGGGAAATTACGAGCAGTACTTC.

V is TRBV27 and J is TRBJ2-3, with D possibly being TRBD1 (6 bases). The CDR3 runs 14 residues. From germline, CDR1 is MNHEY and CDR2 SMNVEV (reference sequence). V lost 3 bases and J lost 6, with 13 bases in between. The CDR3 loop reads CASSLAQGRDTQYF. Written as DNA, the CDR3 is TGTGCCAGCAGTTTGGCCCAGGGGCGGGATACGCAGTATTTT.

The chain is built from TRBV14 and TRBJ1-4, with 7 bases that match TRBD1. Germline V gene sequence: CDR1 SGHDN, CDR2 FVKESK. Losses at the gene ends were 0 bases for V and 7 bases for J; bases not matched to a gene: 5. The CDR3 is 15 residues long. The CDR3 loop is CASSQDLGGGEKLFF. The CDR3 DNA sequence: TGTGCCAGCAGCCAAGACCTAGGGGGCGGTGAAAAACTGTTTTTT.

The rearrangement uses TRBV7-2 and TRBJ1-4; maybe TRBD1 (6 bases). CDR3 size: 14 residues. V gave up 4 bases and J gave up 6 bases, with 12 bases separating them. Germline CDR1 reads SGHTA; CDR2 reads FQGNSA. The CDR3 DNA reads as TGTGCCAGCAGCTCAGACAGGACCCATGAAAAACTGTTTTTT. It specifies CASSSDRTHEKLFF.

CDR3: CASSQDSGAGNQPQHF. The CDR3 coding sequence is TGCGCCAGCAGCCAAGACTCAGGGGCCGGCAATCAGCCCCAGCATTTT. This rearrangement joins TRBV4-3 to TRBJ1-5; D might be TRBD1 (6 bases). The CDR3 has 16 amino acids. V lost 0 bases, J lost 2 bases, and 11 bases lay in between. Germline V gene data show CDR1 as LGHNA and CDR2 as YSLEER.

In its sample, this clone was seen once. The V and J genes are TRBV4-3 and TRBJ2-5; no clear D. The V gene lost 0 bases and the J gene lost 4 bases, with 6 bases spanning the gap. The CDR3 covers 13 residues. CDR1 and CDR2 (germline): LGHNA, YSLEER. The CDR3 here is CASSQDRRETQYF. For the CDR3, the DNA is TGCGCCAGCAGCCAAGATAGGAGAGAGACCCAGTACTTC.

The rearrangement uses TRBV9 and TRBJ2-5; 9 nucleotides match TRBD1. This CDR3 spans 14 amino acids. The germline CDR1 and CDR2 sequences are SGDLS and YYNGEE. The ends lost 3 bases at V and 5 bases at J; junction bases unmatched: 5. The CDR3 sequence: CASSAGQGMETQYF. Here the CDR3 DNA reads TGTGCCAGCAGCGCGGGACAGGGAATGGAGACCCAGTACTTC. The entire variable domain, with the rest obtained from reference TRBV9 and TRBJ2-5, is as follows: DSGVTQTPKHLITATGQRVTLRCSPRSGDLSVYWYQQSLDQGLQFLIQYYNGEERAKGNILERFSAQQFPDLHSELNLSSLELGDSALYFCASSAGQGMETQYFGPGTRLLVL.

The CDR3 protein is CASSQTTGRETQYF. Here the CDR3 DNA reads TGCGCCAGCAGCCAGACGACAGGTCGGGAGACCCAGTACTTC. The rearrangement joins TRBV5-1 to TRBJ2-5, with a tentative D call TRBD1 (6 bases). CDR1 and CDR2 (germline): SGHRS, YFSETQ. The CDR3 spans 14 residues. Trimming removed 4 bases at V and 5 bases at J, with 15 bases between.

The V and J genes are TRBV9 and TRBJ2-7; 8 nucleotides line up with TRBD2. There are 16 residues in the CDR3. With 4 bases clipped from V and 5 bases from J, the junction kept 14 bases outside the gene matches. CDR1 and CDR2 (germline): SGDLS, YYNGEE. The CDR3, as DNA: TGTGCCAGCAGCCTAAACCCAGCGGGAGATACCCACGAGCAGTACTTC. As protein: CASSLNPAGDTHEQYF.

This chain's CDR3 is CASSQGGGDIQYF. DNA for the CDR3: TGCGCCAGCAGCCAAGGAGGCGGGGACATTCAGTACTTC. The rearrangement links TRBV4-3 to TRBJ2-4; D perhaps matches TRBD2 (6 bases). The germline gives CDR1 LGHNA, CDR2 YSLEER. The CDR3 has 13 amino acids. Trimming took off 1 base at V and 8 bases at J, with 9 bases between the two ends.

This clone was counted once. V and J are TRBV18 and TRBJ1-2; 7 bases align to TRBD1. V trimming: 3 bases; J trimming: 4 bases; junction bases outside the gene matches: 8. The germline CDR1 and CDR2 sequences are KGHSH and LQKENI. This CDR3 contains 15 residues. The CDR3 coding sequence is TGTGCCAGCTCACCGAGGACAGGCGATCCCTATGGCTACACCTTC. This sequence encodes CASSPRTGDPYGYTF.

The rearrangement uses TRBV19 and TRBJ2-1, with TRBD2 identical over 14 bases. Germline CDR1 and CDR2: LNHDA and SQIVND (reference sequence). V shed 7 bases, J shed 7 bases, and the junction held 3 bases outside the gene matches. The CDR3 spans 14 residues. The CDR3 coding sequence is TGTGCCAGTAAGGGACTAGCGGGGGTAAATGAGCAGTTCTTC. Translating it yields CASKGLAGVNEQFF.

The chain links TRBV5-4 to TRBJ1-1; 7 nucleotides line up with TRBD1. CDR3 length equals 12 residues. V shed 4 bases, J shed 5 bases, and the junction held 2 bases outside the gene matches. Germline V gene lookup returns CDR1 SGHNT and CDR2 YYREEE (reference sequence). This CDR3 reads CASSDRVTEAFF. The CDR3 nucleotides are TGTGCCAGCAGCGACAGGGTTACTGAAGCTTTCTTT.

This chain joins TRBV5-1 and TRBJ2-3, with 11 nucleotides matching TRBD1. CDR1 and CDR2 (germline): SGHRS, YFSETQ. V lost 5 bases and J lost 4; bases outside the gene matches: 12. This CDR3 has 17 residues. This CDR3 reads CASSNTPLGQGADTQYF. Here the CDR3 DNA reads TGCGCCAGCAGTAACACCCCTTTGGGACAGGGGGCAGATACGCAGTATTTT. Supplemented by reference TRBV5-1 and TRBJ2-3, the full variable domain reads KAGVTQTPRYLIKTRGQQVTLSCSPISGHRSVSWYQQTPGQGLQFLFEYFSETQRNKGNFPGRFSGRQFSNSRSEMNVSTLELGDSALYLCASSNTPLGQGADTQYFGPGTRLTVL.

On this clone itself: An end of the junction does not agree with germline; a read error may underlie this. J is TRBJ1-6 and V is TRBV7-2; a weak D match, TRBD1 (6 bases). The CDR3 extends over 15 amino acids. Per the germline V gene, CDR1 is SGHTA and CDR2 is FQGNSA. This chain's CDR3 is CASSSGVGYSSPLHF. Here the CDR3 DNA reads TGTGCCAGCAGCTCAGGGGTGGGATATAGTTCACCCCTCCACTTT.

This chain joins TRBV4-1 and TRBJ1-5, with a tentative D call TRBD1 (6 bases). Trimming shortened V by 0 bases and J by 7 bases, and 13 bases separated the two germline ends. CDR3 size: 15 residues. Per germline, CDR1 MGHRA and CDR2 YSYEKL. The CDR3: CASSQEQGRWQPQHF. The CDR3 nucleotides are TGCGCCAGCAGCCAAGAGCAGGGGCGCTGGCAGCCCCAGCATTTT.

Here the CDR3 reads CASGGQGDDNSPLHF. The CDR3 region has the DNA TGTGCCAGCGGGGGACAGGGGGACGATAATTCACCCCTCCACTTT. This chain joins TRBV2 and TRBJ1-6; TRBD1 agrees at 11 bases. V lost 8 bases, J lost 5 bases, and 5 bases stayed unmatched. This CDR3 has 15 amino acids. Germline-derived CDR1 and CDR2 are SNHLY and FYNNEI.